The TCR beta chain described here comes from a study of blood T cells in healthy people across ages. General study points: More naive CD4+ cells and higher diversity were found in long-lived than in aged donors.

As concerns this clonotype: Its antigen is as yet unknown. An end of the junction differs from the germline gene, which may be a read error.

The CDR3 sequence is 14 residues long. Through a sample-barcoded 5' primer and a J-beta primer mix, a second PCR was run for about 6 to 11 cycles. TCRdb fed the 5' RACE reads into MiXCR, producing one record per CDR3 protein. The table includes about 1,400,000 distinct CDR3 sequences, 42% detected once. Each donor's blood draw was roughly 10 milliliters of peripheral blood. The rearrangement joins TRBV12-3 or TRBV12-4 to TRBJ2-3, with 10 bases that match TRBD2. The sequencing input was blood. This receptor was obtained from a young woman in good health. This chain's CDR3 is CASRLAGAADMQYF. For the CDR3, the DNA is TGTGCCAGCAGGCTAGCGGGGGCAGCAGATATGCAGTATTTT.